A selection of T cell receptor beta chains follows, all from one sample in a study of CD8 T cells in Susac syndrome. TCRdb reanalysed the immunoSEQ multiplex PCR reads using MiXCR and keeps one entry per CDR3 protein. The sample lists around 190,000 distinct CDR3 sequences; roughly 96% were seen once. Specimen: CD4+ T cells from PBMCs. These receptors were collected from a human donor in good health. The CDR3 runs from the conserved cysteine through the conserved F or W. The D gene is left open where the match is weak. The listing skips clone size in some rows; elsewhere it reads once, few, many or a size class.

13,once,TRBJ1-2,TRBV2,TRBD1,CASRVGQGDGYTF,TGTGCCAGCCGGGTGGGCCAGGGGGATGGCTACACCTTC
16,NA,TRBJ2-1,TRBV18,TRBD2,CASSLGLAGGSNEQFF,TGTGCCAGCTCACTCGGACTAGCGGGAGGCTCGAATGAGCAGTTCTTC
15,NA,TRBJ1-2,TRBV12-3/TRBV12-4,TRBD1,CASSFGDRGGYGYTF,TGTGCCAGCAGTTTTGGGGACAGGGGGGGATATGGCTACACCTTC
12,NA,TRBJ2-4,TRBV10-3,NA,CAISEGGRGQYF,TGTGCCATCAGTGAGGGGGGAAGGGGTCAGTACTTC
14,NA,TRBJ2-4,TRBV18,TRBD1,CASSQDRGKNIQYF,TGTGCCAGCTCTCAAGACAGGGGGAAAAACATTCAGTACTTC
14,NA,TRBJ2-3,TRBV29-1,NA,CSVAWTNSPDTQYF,TGCAGCGTTGCCTGGACGAACAGTCCAGATACGCAGTATTTT
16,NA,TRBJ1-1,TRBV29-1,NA,CSVNTDLRVVNTEAFF,TGCAGCGTTAACACGGACCTCAGGGTCGTGAACACTGAAGCTTTCTTT
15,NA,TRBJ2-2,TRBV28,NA,CASSLVSRYTGELFF,TGTGCCAGCAGTTTAGTTTCTAGGTACACCGGGGAGCTGTTTTTT
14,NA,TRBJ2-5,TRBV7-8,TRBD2,CASSLILAGGTQYF,TGTGCCAGCAGCTTGATACTAGCGGGGGGTACCCAGTACTTC
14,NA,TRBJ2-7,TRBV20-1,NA,CSARPVVGTYEQYF,TGCAGTGCTAGGCCGGTGGTGGGAACCTACGAGCAGTACTTC
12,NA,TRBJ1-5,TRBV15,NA,CATSRGYQPQHF,TGTGCCACCAGCAGAGGTTATCAGCCCCAGCATTTT
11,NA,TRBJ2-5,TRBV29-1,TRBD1,CSTGQQETQYF,TGCAGCACGGGACAGCAAGAGACCCAGTACTTC
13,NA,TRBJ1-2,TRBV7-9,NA,CASSRDSIYGYTF,TGTGCCAGCAGCCGCGACAGCATCTATGGCTACACCTTC
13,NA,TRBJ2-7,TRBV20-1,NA,CSASGQGGYEQYF,TGCAGTGCTAGCGGCCAGGGGGGCTACGAGCAGTACTTC
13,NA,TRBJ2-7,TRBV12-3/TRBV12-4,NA,CASSLGINYEQYF,TGTGCCAGCAGTTTGGGGATAAACTACGAGCAGTACTTC
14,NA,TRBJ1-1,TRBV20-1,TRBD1,CSASAPDRDTEAFF,TGCAGTGCTAGTGCCCCGGACAGGGATACTGAAGCTTTCTTT
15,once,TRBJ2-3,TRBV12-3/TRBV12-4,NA,CASSLRQGGPDTQYF,TGTGCCAGCAGTTTACGGCAGGGGGGGCCAGATACGCAGTATTTT
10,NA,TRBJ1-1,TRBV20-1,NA,CSAEDTEAFF,TGCAGTGCGGAGGACACTGAAGCTTTCTTT
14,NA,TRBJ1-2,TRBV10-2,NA,CASSDPTSTMGYTF,TGCGCCAGCAGTGACCCCACTAGTACTATGGGCTACACCTTC
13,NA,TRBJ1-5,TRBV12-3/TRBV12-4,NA,CASSFLSNQPQHF,TGTGCCAGCAGTTTCTTGAGCAATCAGCCCCAGCATTTT
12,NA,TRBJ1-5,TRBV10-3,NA,CAIRGGEEPQHF,TGTGCCATCAGAGGGGGAGAGGAGCCCCAGCATTTT
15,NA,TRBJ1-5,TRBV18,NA,CASSPSTVGNQPQHF,TGTGCCAGCTCACCCTCGACAGTAGGTAATCAGCCCCAGCATTTT
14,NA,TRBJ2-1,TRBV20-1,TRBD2,CSARGLAEYNEQFF,TGCAGTGCTCGGGGCCTAGCGGAATACAATGAGCAGTTCTTC
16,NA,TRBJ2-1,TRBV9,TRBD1,CASSPTGQYSYNEQFF,TGTGCCAGCAGCCCCACGGGACAGTACTCCTACAATGAGCAGTTCTTC
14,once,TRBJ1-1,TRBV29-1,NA,CSVLGTLLNTEAFF,TGCAGCGTTCTGGGGACACTCCTGAACACTGAAGCTTTCTTT
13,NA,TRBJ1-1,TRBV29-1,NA,CSAEPRLNTEAFF,TGCAGCGCAGAACCACGGTTGAACACTGAAGCTTTCTTT
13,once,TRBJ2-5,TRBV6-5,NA,CASSYGGLGAQYF,TGTGCCAGCAGTTACGGGGGACTCGGGGCCCAGTACTTC
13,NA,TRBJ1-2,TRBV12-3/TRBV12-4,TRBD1,CASVGQGIVGYTF,TGTGCCAGCGTCGGACAGGGGATCGTTGGCTACACCTTC
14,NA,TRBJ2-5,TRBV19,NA,CASSMRGDGETQYF,TGTGCCAGTAGTATGCGAGGGGACGGAGAGACCCAGTACTTC
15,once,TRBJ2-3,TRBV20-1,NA,CSAPFGGGSTDTQYF,TGCAGTGCCCCCTTTGGAGGCGGAAGCACAGATACGCAGTATTTT
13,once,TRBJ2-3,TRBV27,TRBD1,CASSLGQGGTQYF,TGTGCCAGCAGTTTGGGACAGGGGGGTACGCAGTATTTT
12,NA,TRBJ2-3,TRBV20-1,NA,CSAQSGADTQYF,TGCAGTGCCCAGAGTGGGGCAGATACGCAGTATTTT
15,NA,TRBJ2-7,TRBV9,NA,CASSVAGGFGYEQYF,TGTGCCAGCAGCGTAGCTGGGGGTTTCGGGTACGAGCAGTACTTC
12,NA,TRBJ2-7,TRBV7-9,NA,CASSLDHLEQYF,TGTGCCAGCAGCTTAGACCACCTCGAGCAGTACTTC
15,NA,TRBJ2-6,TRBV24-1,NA,CATRGGSSGANVLTF,TGTGCCACCAGGGGGGGAAGCTCTGGGGCCAACGTCCTGACTTTC
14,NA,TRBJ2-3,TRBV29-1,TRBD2,CSASTSGGFETQYF,TGCAGCGCCTCGACTAGCGGGGGGTTCGAGACGCAGTATTTT
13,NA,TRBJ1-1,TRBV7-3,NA,CASSIQENTEAFF,TGTGCCAGCAGCATACAGGAGAACACTGAAGCTTTCTTT
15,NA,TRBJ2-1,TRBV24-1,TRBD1,CATSDPRTGANEQFF,TGTGCCACCAGTGATCCACGGACAGGGGCCAATGAGCAGTTCTTC
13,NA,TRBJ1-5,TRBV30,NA,CAWSPGSEQPQHF,TGTGCCTGGAGTCCCGGATCGGAGCAGCCCCAGCATTTT
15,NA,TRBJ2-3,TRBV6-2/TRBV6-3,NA,CASSRTVRGTDTQYF,TGTGCCAGCAGCCGGACAGTGAGGGGCACAGATACGCAGTATTTT
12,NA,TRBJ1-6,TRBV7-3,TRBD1,CASGQENSPLHF,TGTGCCAGCGGACAGGAGAATTCACCCCTCCACTTT
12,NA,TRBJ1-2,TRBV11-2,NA,CASSPNGYGYTF,TGTGCCAGCAGCCCTAACGGCTATGGCTACACCTTC
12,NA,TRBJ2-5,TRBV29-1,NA,CSVVRAQETQYF,TGCAGCGTTGTCCGGGCCCAAGAGACCCAGTACTTC
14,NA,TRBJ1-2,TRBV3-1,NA,CASSQQMEGYGYTF,TGTGCCAGCAGCCAACAGATGGAAGGCTATGGCTACACCTTC
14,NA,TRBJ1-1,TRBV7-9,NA,CASRENMRLTEAFF,TGTGCCAGCAGGGAAAACATGCGCTTGACTGAAGCTTTCTTT
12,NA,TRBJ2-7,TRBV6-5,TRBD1,CASSYAGGEQYF,TGTGCCAGCAGTTACGCAGGGGGAGAGCAGTACTTC
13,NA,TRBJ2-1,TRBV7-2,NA,CASSLGLGVEQFF,TGTGCCAGCAGCTTAGGCCTGGGGGTCGAGCAGTTCTTC
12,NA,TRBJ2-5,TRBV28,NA,CASSFSPETQYF,TGTGCCAGCAGTTTCTCCCCTGAGACCCAGTACTTC
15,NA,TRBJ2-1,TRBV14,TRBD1,CASSQVRGSYNEQFF,TGTGCCAGCAGCCAAGTCAGGGGGTCTTACAATGAGCAGTTCTTC
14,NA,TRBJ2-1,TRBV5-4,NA,CASSLRTTYNEQFF,TGTGCCAGCAGCTTGCGGACTACTTACAATGAGCAGTTCTTC
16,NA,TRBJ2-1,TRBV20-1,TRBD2,CSARDRGTTSYNEQFF,TGCAGTGCTAGAGATCGGGGGACTACCTCCTACAATGAGCAGTTCTTC
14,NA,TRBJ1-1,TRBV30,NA,CAWSVPKMNTEAFF,TGTGCCTGGAGTGTACCCAAGATGAACACTGAAGCTTTCTTT
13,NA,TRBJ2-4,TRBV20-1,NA,CSAIGPRGDIQYF,TGCAGTGCTATTGGGCCCAGGGGAGACATTCAGTACTTC
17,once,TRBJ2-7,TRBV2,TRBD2,CASSPGLAGGISYEQYF,TGTGCCAGCAGCCCGGGACTAGCGGGGGGGATCTCCTACGAGCAGTACTTC
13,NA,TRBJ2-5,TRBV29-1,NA,CSVEIAAKETQYF,TGCAGCGTTGAAATAGCAGCAAAAGAGACCCAGTACTTC
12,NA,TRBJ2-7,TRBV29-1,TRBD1,CSVWTGDYEQYF,TGCAGCGTTTGGACAGGGGACTACGAGCAGTACTTC
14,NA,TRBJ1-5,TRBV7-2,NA,CASSLSAGNQPQHF,TGTGCCAGCAGCTTATCAGCAGGGAACCAGCCCCAGCATTTT
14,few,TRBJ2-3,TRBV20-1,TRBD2,CSARLAGRTDTQYF,TGCAGTGCTAGACTAGCGGGTCGCACAGATACGCAGTATTTT
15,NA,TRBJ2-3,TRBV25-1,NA,CASSESDRDTDTQYF,TGTGCCAGCAGTGAATCGGACAGAGACACAGATACGCAGTATTTT
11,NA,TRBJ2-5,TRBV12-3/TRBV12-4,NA,CASSAPGTQYF,TGTGCCAGCAGTGCACCTGGGACCCAGTACTTC